Below, 27 T cell receptor beta chains from the same sample are listed, as sequenced in a study of blood T cell repertoires in COVID-19. Profiling relied on immunoSEQ multiplex PCR, and the TCRdb table lists in-frame clones only, not all of them. The sample has about 180,000 clones, about 91% seen once; the top ten hold approximately 4%. Sequenced material: peripheral blood. The receptors were gathered from a woman aged 25-40 years with acute or convalescent COVID-19.

The V and J genes are TRBV6-6 and TRBJ2-7; no reliable D call. V gave up 5 bases and J gave up 3 bases, with 8 bases separating them. The CDR3 has 12 residues. The germline V gene has CDR1 MNHNY and CDR2 SVGAGI (reference sequence). CDR3 region: CASSPRVYEQYF. For the CDR3, the DNA is TGTGCCAGCAGTCCCCGAGTCTACGAGCAGTACTTC.

V usage is TRBV27 and J usage is TRBJ1-5; no definite D call. Trimming cost V 2 bases and J 2 bases, with 4 bases left between them. The CDR3 loop spans 13 amino acids. CDR1 and CDR2 (germline): MNHEY, SMNVEV (reference sequence). CDR3 protein: CASSLQGNQPQHF. CDR3 in DNA: TGTGCCAGCAGTTTACAGGGCAATCAGCCCCAGCATTTT.

V gene TRBV11-2 combines with J gene TRBJ2-7; TRBD2 is a possible D gene (5 bases). Trimming took 6 bases from V and 3 from J, leaving 15 bases between them. The CDR3 extends over 14 amino acids. CDR1 SGHAT and CDR2 FQNNGV come from the germline V gene. CDR3 amino acids: CASSPSRAGYEQYF. Written as DNA, the CDR3 is TGTGCCAGCAGTCCTAGCCGAGCCGGCTACGAGCAGTACTTC.

The rearrangement joins TRBV4-1 to TRBJ2-7; TRBD2 aligns across 11 bases. V shed 1 base, J shed 6 bases, and the junction held 5 bases outside the gene matches. The CDR3 runs 15 residues. The germline CDR1 and CDR2 sequences are MGHRA and YSYEKL. DNA of the CDR3: TGCGCCAGCAGCCAAGGGGGGGGACTAGCGGTCGAGCAGTACTTC. Translating it yields CASSQGGGLAVEQYF.

The chain's CDR3 is CASSDRGRGGELFF. CDR3 coding DNA: TGTGCCAGCAGCGACAGGGGAAGAGGCGGGGAGCTGTTTTTT. The chain links TRBV2 to TRBJ2-2, with 8 bases matching TRBD1. Germline values: CDR1 SNHLY, CDR2 FYNNEI. CDR3 length: 14 residues. Germline trimming cut 6 bases from V and 7 bases from J; bases unmatched to any gene: 7.

This rearrangement joins TRBV14 to TRBJ2-7; weak D call: TRBD1 (7 bases). The V gene's germline CDR1 is SGHDN and CDR2 FVKESK. There are 16 residues in the CDR3. The V and J ends lost 2 bases and 5 bases respectively, with 19 bases between them. CDR3 sequence (DNA): TGTGCCAGCAGCCAATTCTTTGGGCAGGGGGGAGACGAGCAGTACTTC. Its translation: CASSQFFGQGGDEQYF.

This clone appeared once. The chain links TRBV11-3 to TRBJ2-2; 10 bases align to TRBD1. The CDR3 is 15 residues long. Trimming took 5 bases from V and 4 from J; bases not matched to a gene: 4. Germline CDR1 is SGHNT and CDR2 is YENEEA. The chain's CDR3 is CASSLGQGITGELFF. The CDR3 region has the DNA TGTGCCAGCAGCCTGGGACAGGGGATCACCGGGGAGCTGTTTTTT.

This chain joins TRBV6-5 and TRBJ2-5; unclear D gene. Germline V gene sequence: CDR1 MNHEY, CDR2 SVGAGI. The CDR3 length is 13 residues. Trimming took 4 bases from V and 1 from J, leaving 7 bases between them. For the CDR3, the DNA is TGTGCCAGCAGTTCCTCTAGCCAAGAGACCCAGTACTTC. This translates into CASSSSSQETQYF.

CDR3 residues: CASGQGIDQTQYF. The CDR3 DNA follows: TGCGCCAGCGGACAGGGGATTGATCAGACCCAGTACTTC. The chain joins TRBV5-1 to TRBJ2-5; TRBD1 aligns across 9 bases. This CDR3 is built from 13 residues. Germline V gives CDR1 SGHRS, CDR2 YFSETQ. The trim removed 7 bases at V and 6 bases at J, leaving 7 bases unmatched.

The V and J genes are TRBV5-6 and TRBJ1-4, with D unclear. The germline V and J ends were trimmed by 2 bases and 8 bases, with 16 bases remaining between them. The CDR3 is 15 residues long. Germline V lookup: CDR1 SGHDT, CDR2 YYEEEE. The CDR3 region has the DNA TGTGCCAGCAGCTTTAATGGTGGTCCTGAGGAAAAACTGTTTTTT. Amino acids: CASSFNGGPEEKLFF.

The V gene is TRBV3-1 (or the pseudogene TRBV3-2), the J gene TRBJ1-1, with D perhaps TRBD1 (6 bases). CDR1 is LGHDT, CDR2 YNNKEL, per germline (reference sequence). The length of the CDR3 is 13 residues. The ends were cut back, 4 bases at V and 9 bases at J, with 15 bases in the middle. CDR3 sequence reads: CASSPTGNGKAFF. CDR3 bases: TGTGCCAGCAGCCCAACAGGGAATGGGAAAGCTTTCTTT.

As concerns this clone: An end of the junction does not agree with germline; a read error may underlie this. This chain uses TRBV27 with TRBJ2-1; 7 bases are shared with TRBD2. The CDR3 length is 14 residues. The germline V gene has CDR1 MNHEY and CDR2 SMNVEV (reference sequence). This CDR3 reads CASSLRQGGLGVIF. In DNA form, the CDR3 reads TGTGCCAGCAGTTTAAGGCAGGGAGGACTAGGGGTAATCTTC.

This clone was found once. The chain is built from TRBV5-3 and TRBJ2-3; D may be TRBD2 (6 bases). TRBV5-3 carries the ORF label, with uncertain function. This CDR3 comprises 14 residues. Trimming pared 4 bases from V and 2 bases from J, leaving 11 bases between. CDR3 sequence reads: CARSPGTSTDTQYF. CDR3 DNA sequence: TGTGCCAGAAGCCCGGGGACTTCCACAGATACGCAGTATTTT.

The chain is built from TRBV7-9 and TRBJ1-6, with 9 bases matching TRBD1. Germline V gene sequence: CDR1 SEHNR, CDR2 FQNEAQ (reference sequence). CDR3 length equals 13 residues. The J segment lost 9 bases and the V segment lost 8 bases, leaving 5 bases of the junction unmatched. The CDR3 protein is CASVGTGISPLHF. In DNA form, the CDR3 reads TGTGCCAGCGTGGGGACAGGGATTTCACCCCTCCACTTT.

The chain has TRBV2 and TRBJ2-3, with TRBD1 matching over 10 bases. In germline, CDR1 is SNHLY, CDR2 FYNNEI. The CDR3 is 14 amino acids. V was pared by 5 bases and J by 3 bases, with 2 bases of the junction left unmatched. The CDR3 here is CASSWDRGTDTQYF. DNA for the CDR3: TGTGCCAGCAGTTGGGACAGGGGAACAGATACGCAGTATTTT.

The J gene is TRBJ1-4, the V gene TRBV2; D is ambiguous. CDR3 size: 13 residues. Germline CDR1 is SNHLY and CDR2 is FYNNEI. The V end lost 6 bases, the J end lost 6 bases, and 11 bases lay between the germline ends. CDR3 protein: CASRNPPDEKLFF. The CDR3 nucleotides read TGTGCCAGCAGGAACCCCCCGGATGAAAAACTGTTTTTT.

The gene calls are TRBV12-3 or TRBV12-4 and TRBJ1-1; D call uncertain. There are 11 residues in the CDR3. The V gene lost 4 bases and the J gene lost 4 bases, with 4 bases spanning the gap. CDR3 sequence reads: CASSYGTEAFF. CDR3 sequence (DNA): TGTGCCAGCAGTTACGGCACTGAAGCTTTCTTT.

Details on this clone: Other DNA sequences in this sample translate to the same CDR3. This chain connects TRBV27 to TRBJ1-1; D not certain. Germline CDR1 and CDR2: MNHEY and SMNVEV (reference sequence). CDR3 length: 12 residues. Trimming pared 7 bases from V and 5 bases from J, leaving 11 bases between. The CDR3 reads CASKRVGTEAFF. As DNA, the CDR3 is TGTGCCAGCAAGAGGGTCGGGACTGAAGCTTTCTTT.

The chain has TRBV11-3 and TRBJ2-3; D may be TRBD1 (6 bases). Between the trimmed V and J ends, which lost 5 bases and 2 bases, there was a span of 11 bases. This CDR3 is built from 14 residues. In germline, CDR1 is SGHNT, CDR2 YENEEA. The CDR3 loop reads CASSRGGATDTQYF. CDR3 nucleotides: TGTGCCAGCAGCCGAGGGGGTGCCACAGATACGCAGTATTTT.

The chain links TRBV7-9 to TRBJ1-2, with a tentative D call TRBD1 (5 bases). The germline V gene has CDR1 SEHNR and CDR2 FQNEAQ (reference sequence). CDR3 length: 14 residues. The V and J ends lost 5 bases and 6 bases respectively, with 16 bases between them. The CDR3, as DNA: TGTGCCAGCAGCGCGCAGCGGGGGTTGAATGGCTACACCTTC. It is translated as CASSAQRGLNGYTF.

The chain has TRBV20-1 and TRBJ2-2; TRBD2 matches 9 bases. V lost 3 bases, J lost 9 bases, and 5 bases stayed unmatched. Germline V CDR1 and CDR2: DFQATT, SNEGSKA (reference sequence). The CDR3 loop spans 13 amino acids. The chain's CDR3 is CSASPSGTRELFF. The CDR3 DNA reads as TGCAGTGCTAGTCCTAGCGGGACTAGGGAGCTGTTTTTT.

The chain employs TRBV19 and TRBJ1-5; no definite D call. The V gene's germline CDR1 is LNHDA and CDR2 SQIVND (reference sequence). The CDR3 spans 14 residues. V was trimmed by 2 bases and J by 2 bases, leaving 7 bases between them. DNA of the CDR3: TGTGCCAGTAGTATAATGGGAGGCAATCAGCCCCAGCATTTT. Translating it yields CASSIMGGNQPQHF. Full variable domain (missing parts from reference TRBV19 and TRBJ1-5): DGGITQSPKYLFRKEGQNVTLSCEQNLNHDAMYWYRQDPGQGLRLIYYSQIVNDFQKGDIAEGYSVSREKKESFPLTVTSAQKNPTAFYLCASSIMGGNQPQHFGDGTRLSIL.

The chain joins TRBV6-5 to TRBJ1-2; 9 bases fit TRBD1. The V gene's germline CDR1 is MNHEY and CDR2 SVGAGI. This CDR3 is built from 15 residues. The ends lost 4 bases at V and 6 bases at J; junction bases unmatched: 9. The CDR3 reads CASSSNIQGANGYTF. The CDR3 nucleotides are TGTGCCAGCAGTTCTAACATACAGGGGGCAAATGGCTACACCTTC.

V and J are TRBV7-8 and TRBJ1-6, with TRBD1 as a possible D gene (5 bases). The CDR3 length is 15 residues. Germline V lookup: CDR1 SGHVS, CDR2 FQNEAQ. Between the trimmed V and J ends, which lost 2 bases and 3 bases, there was a span of 8 bases. The DNA for the CDR3 is TGTGCCAGCAGCTTACAGGGCAACTATAATTCACCCCTCCACTTT. It specifies CASSLQGNYNSPLHF.

J is TRBJ1-5 and V is TRBV19, with 9 bases that match TRBD1. CDR1 and CDR2 from the germline V gene are LNHDA and SQIVND (reference sequence). The V segment lost 6 bases and the J segment 5 bases; nucleotides outside the gene matches: 5. The CDR3 loop spans 14 amino acids. CDR3 nucleotide sequence: TGTGCCAGTAGCCTGGGACAGGGCTATCAGCCCCAGCATTTT. This encodes CASSLGQGYQPQHF. The whole variable domain, filled in from reference TRBV19 and TRBJ1-5, reads DGGITQSPKYLFRKEGQNVTLSCEQNLNHDAMYWYRQDPGQGLRLIYYSQIVNDFQKGDIAEGYSVSREKKESFPLTVTSAQKNPTAFYLCASSLGQGYQPQHFGDGTRLSIL.

The V gene is TRBV7-9, the J gene TRBJ1-1; 8 bases are a match to TRBD1. The length of the CDR3 is 14 residues. J lost 6 bases, V lost 2 bases, and 5 bases had no gene match. CDR1 SEHNR and CDR2 FQNEAQ come from the germline V gene (reference sequence). The CDR3 region is CASSLRTGMAEAFF. The CDR3 nucleotides are TGTGCCAGCAGCTTAAGGACAGGGATGGCTGAAGCTTTCTTT.

The chain joins TRBV29-1 to TRBJ2-3; D is possibly TRBD1 (7 bases). The V gene's germline CDR1 is SQVTM and CDR2 ANQGSEA. V was clipped by 4 bases and J by 5 bases, with 25 bases between them. The CDR3 extends over 17 amino acids. CDR3 in amino acids: CSVGRGTVPTRGDTQYF. The CDR3 DNA sequence: TGCAGCGTTGGGAGGGGGACAGTTCCTACCAGGGGAGATACGCAGTATTTT.